This T cell receptor (beta chain) was found in a study of OX40 agonist ivuxolimab in advanced cancers. Turning to the overall study: Ivuxolimab was a fully human IgG2 agonistic monoclonal antibody targeting the costimulatory receptor OX40 (CD134). Patients were allowed to have had prior anti-PD-1, anti-PD-L1 or anti-CTLA-4 therapy, and around two fifths of the dose-escalation patients had been treated with checkpoint inhibitors. The purpose of peripheral TCRbeta sequencing was to test whether ivuxolimab changed TCR sequence diversity and led to clonal T-cell expansion. Intravenous ivuxolimab was administered to patients every 2 weeks at six dose levels: 0.01, 0.1, 0.3, 1.5, 3 and 10 mg/kg. Partial responses occurred in three dose-escalation patients: two with cutaneous melanoma and one with hepatocellular carcinoma. In the dose-escalation cohort, about four fifths of patients were male, and the mean age was approximately 60 years with a range of roughly 20 to 85. The paper covers the monotherapy dose-escalation part of the phase I ivuxolimab trial, which included N of about 50 patients. Of the approximately 54 patients in dose escalation, approximately 20 had hepatocellular carcinoma, some 15 had melanoma, 9 had renal cell carcinoma and 9 had head and neck cancer. Study-wide findings and limitations: At doses of 0.1 to 3.0 mg/kg, clonal expansion of both CD4+ and CD8+ blood T cells was observed from baseline to week 6. Low levels of normalized T-cell clonal expansion were also shown by some nonresponding patients. After ivuxolimab, CD8+ T cells had more expanded clones than CD4+ T cells on average. Partial responders in the 0.1-3.0 mg/kg groups had among the lowest normalized peripheral clonal expansion, especially among CD8+ T cells. The antigen specificity of the peripheral T cells that underwent clonal expansion was not determined.

Patients with autoimmune disease history or receiving systemic immunosuppression were excluded from the trial. In every dose cohort, peripheral blood was drawn for TCR sequencing at baseline, cycle 4 day 1, and cycle 7 day 1. The samples were taken from a phase I, first-in-human, multicenter, open-label dose-escalation trial of ivuxolimab. Adults with locally advanced or metastatic melanoma, renal cell, hepatocellular, or head and neck squamous cell carcinoma were enrolled in the trial. Before TCR sequencing, CD4+ T cells and CD8+ T cells from peripheral blood were sorted into separate populations. In regard to this clone: This clone's antigen is unknown. Within one base of it there is no much larger clone, and no base qualities were kept.

To sequence the TCRbeta CDR3 region, genomic DNA was isolated from the sorted cells. TCRbeta CDR3 regions were sequenced using the immunoSEQ Assay. What TCRdb holds here is the immuneACCESS table cut down to in-frame rearrangements. Part of the clones is not present; checked against another copy, under half of the missing clones reflect an unresolved V gene, and the others are unexplained. Across this sample there are approximately 77,000 clones, with 90% seen only once. The ten largest make up around 2% of the sample. Sequences were derived from CD4+ or CD8+ T cells sorted from blood, sampled in a trial of the OX40 agonist ivuxolimab. The clonotype originates from an adult with an advanced solid tumor such as melanoma, head and neck, liver or kidney cancer.

The DNA sequence is given as TGTGCCAGCAGCTCCGCGGTCGTCAAAAACATTCAGTACTTC. This encodes CASSSAVVKNIQYF. This sequence uses TRBV5-4 and TRBJ2-4; the D gene is unclear. The CDR3 contains 14 residues, cysteine and phenylalanine counted. The sequence is cut down to CDR3 DNA, 42 bases in frame from base 1. CDR1 and CDR2 are read off the germline V gene (reference sequence) as SGHNT and YYREEE. Trimming costs V 3 bases and J 3 bases, and their ends lie 10 bases apart.